This T cell receptor (beta chain) is from a study of control samples from healthy donors and cancer patients (dated by TCRdb to the early 2020s). The library was obtained by the immunoSEQ multiplex PCR assay. TCRdb re-hosts the immuneACCESS table, in-frame sequences only. Its copies lack some clones; in the studies checked, an unresolved V gene accounts for under half of them, and the cause for the rest is not known. The sample table records 100,000 to 150,000 clones; over 75% of these occur just once. The ten largest clones represent about 3.2% of the sample. Points on this clone: The target of this receptor is not known. No quality values exist for individual bases; no much larger clone is one base distant.

The source material was blood. This TCR was recovered from a man aged 50 to 59 in good health.

Here the CDR3 is given as CASRRWEIEAFF. The sequenced DNA: TGTGCCAGCAGGAGATGGGAGATCGAAGCTTTCTTT. The rearranged segments are TRBV6-5 and TRBJ1-1; confidence is insufficient to name the D gene. The CDR3, cysteine through phenylalanine, is 12 amino acids long. Solely the CDR3 DNA is kept, with 36 bases framed from the first base. Cut back by 6 bases and 8 bases, the V and J ends lie 13 bases apart. From a lookup of the germline V gene, CDR1 and CDR2 are MNHEY and SVGAGI.